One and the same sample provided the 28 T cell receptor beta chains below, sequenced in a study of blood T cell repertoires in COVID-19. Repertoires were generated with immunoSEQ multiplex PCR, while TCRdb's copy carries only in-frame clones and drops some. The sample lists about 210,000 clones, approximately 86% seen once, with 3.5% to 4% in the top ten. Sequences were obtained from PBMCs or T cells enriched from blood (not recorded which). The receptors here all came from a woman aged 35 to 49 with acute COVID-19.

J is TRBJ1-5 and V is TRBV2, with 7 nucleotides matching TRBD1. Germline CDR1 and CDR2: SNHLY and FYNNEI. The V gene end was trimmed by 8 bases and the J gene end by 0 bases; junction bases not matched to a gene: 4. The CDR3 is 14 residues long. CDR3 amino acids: CASEQGYSNQPQHF. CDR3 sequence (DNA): TGTGCCAGCGAACAGGGGTATAGCAATCAGCCCCAGCATTTT.

The CDR3 is CASSLPGHNTGELFF. The CDR3 nucleotides read TGTGCCAGCAGTCTCCCGGGACATAACACCGGGGAGCTGTTTTTT. J is TRBJ2-2 and V is TRBV2, with D possibly matching TRBD1 (6 bases). Germline V CDR1 and CDR2: SNHLY, FYNNEI. This CDR3 is built from 15 residues. Trimming took 5 bases from V and 2 from J, leaving 12 bases between them.

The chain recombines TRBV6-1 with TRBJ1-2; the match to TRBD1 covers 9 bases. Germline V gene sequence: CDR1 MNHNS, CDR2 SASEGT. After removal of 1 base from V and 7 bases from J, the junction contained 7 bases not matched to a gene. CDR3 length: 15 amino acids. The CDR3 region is CASSEENRGLGGYTF. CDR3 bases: TGTGCCAGCAGTGAAGAGAACAGGGGGCTTGGTGGCTACACCTTC.

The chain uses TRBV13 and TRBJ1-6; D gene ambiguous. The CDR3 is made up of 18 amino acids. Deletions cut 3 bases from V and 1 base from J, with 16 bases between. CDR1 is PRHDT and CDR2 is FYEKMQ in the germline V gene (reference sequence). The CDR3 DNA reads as TGTGCCAGCAGCTTCGGCAGTGTGGGGAGGTCCTATAATTCACCCCTCCACTTT. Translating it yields CASSFGSVGRSYNSPLHF. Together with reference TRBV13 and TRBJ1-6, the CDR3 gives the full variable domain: AAGVIQSPRHLIKEKRETATLKCYPIPRHDTVYWYQQGPGQDPQFLISFYEKMQSDKGSIPDRFSAQQFSDYHSELNMSSLELGDSALYFCASSFGSVGRSYNSPLHFGNGTRLTVT.

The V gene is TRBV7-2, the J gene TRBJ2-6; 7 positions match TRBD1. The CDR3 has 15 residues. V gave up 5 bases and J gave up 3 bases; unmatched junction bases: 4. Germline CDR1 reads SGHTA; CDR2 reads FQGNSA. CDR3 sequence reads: CASSAGQVGANVLTF. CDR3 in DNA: TGTGCCAGCAGCGCAGGACAGGTTGGGGCCAACGTCCTGACTTTC. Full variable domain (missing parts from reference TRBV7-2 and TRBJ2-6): GAGVSQSPSNKVTEKGKDVELRCDPISGHTALYWYRQSLGQGLEFLIYFQGNSAPDKSGLPSDRFSAERTGGSVSTLTIQRTQQEDSAVYLCASSAGQVGANVLTFGAGSRLTVL.

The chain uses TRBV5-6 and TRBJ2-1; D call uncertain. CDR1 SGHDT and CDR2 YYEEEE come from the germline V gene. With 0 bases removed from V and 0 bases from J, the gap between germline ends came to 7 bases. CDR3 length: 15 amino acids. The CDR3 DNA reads TGTGCCAGCAGCTTGGGCGTGAGCTCCTACAATGAGCAGTTCTTC. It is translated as CASSLGVSSYNEQFF.

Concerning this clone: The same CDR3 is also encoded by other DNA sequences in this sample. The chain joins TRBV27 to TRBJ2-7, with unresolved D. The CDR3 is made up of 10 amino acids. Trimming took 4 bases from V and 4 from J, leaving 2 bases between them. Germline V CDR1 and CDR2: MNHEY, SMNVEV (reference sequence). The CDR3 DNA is TGTGCCAGCAGTTCTTACGAGCAGTACTTC. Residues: CASSSYEQYF.

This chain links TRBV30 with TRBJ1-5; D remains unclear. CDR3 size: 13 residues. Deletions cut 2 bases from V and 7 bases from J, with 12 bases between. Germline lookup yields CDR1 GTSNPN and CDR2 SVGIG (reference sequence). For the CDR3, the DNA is TGTGCCTGGAGTCAGGTCCTTGGGCAGCCCCAGCATTTT. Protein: CAWSQVLGQPQHF.

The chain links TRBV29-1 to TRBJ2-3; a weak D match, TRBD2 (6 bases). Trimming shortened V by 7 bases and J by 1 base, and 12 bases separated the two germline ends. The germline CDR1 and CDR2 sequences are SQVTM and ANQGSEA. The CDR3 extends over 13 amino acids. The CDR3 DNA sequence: TGCAGCGGGCTGGGAGGAGGCACAGATACGCAGTATTTT. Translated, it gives CSGLGGGTDTQYF.

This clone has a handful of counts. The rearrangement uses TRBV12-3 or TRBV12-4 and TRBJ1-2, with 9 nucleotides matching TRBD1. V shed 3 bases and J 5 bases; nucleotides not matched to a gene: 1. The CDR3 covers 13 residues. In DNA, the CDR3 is TGTGCCAGCAGTTTTGGGACAGGGTATGGCTACACCTTC. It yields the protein CASSFGTGYGYTF.

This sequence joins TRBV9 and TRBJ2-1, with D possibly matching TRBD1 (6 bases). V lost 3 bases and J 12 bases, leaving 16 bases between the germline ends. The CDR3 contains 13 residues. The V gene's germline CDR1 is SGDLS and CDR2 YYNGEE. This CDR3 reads CASSGGTSPGQFF. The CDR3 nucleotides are TGTGCCAGCAGCGGGGGGACATCTCCGGGGCAGTTCTTC.

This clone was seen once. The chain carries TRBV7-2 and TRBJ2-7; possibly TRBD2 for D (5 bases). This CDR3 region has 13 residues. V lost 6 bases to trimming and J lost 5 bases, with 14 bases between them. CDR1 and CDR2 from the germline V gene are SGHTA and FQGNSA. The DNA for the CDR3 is TGTGCCAGCAGGCTGCCGGGGATGAACGAGCAGTACTTC. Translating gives CASRLPGMNEQYF. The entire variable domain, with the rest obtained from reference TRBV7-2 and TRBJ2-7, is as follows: GAGVSQSPSNKVTEKGKDVELRCDPISGHTALYWYRQSLGQGLEFLIYFQGNSAPDKSGLPSDRFSAERTGGSVSTLTIQRTQQEDSAVYLCASRLPGMNEQYFGPGTRLTVT.

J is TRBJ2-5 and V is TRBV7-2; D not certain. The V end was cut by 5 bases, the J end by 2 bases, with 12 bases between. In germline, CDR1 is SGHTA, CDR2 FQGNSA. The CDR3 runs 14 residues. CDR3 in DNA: TGTGCCAGCAGCCCCCGGCAGAGGCAAGAGACCCAGTACTTC. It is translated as CASSPRQRQETQYF.

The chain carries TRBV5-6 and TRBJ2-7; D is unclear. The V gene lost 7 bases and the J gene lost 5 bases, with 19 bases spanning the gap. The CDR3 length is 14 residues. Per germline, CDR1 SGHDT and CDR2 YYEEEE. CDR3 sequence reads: CASQLGQALDEQYF. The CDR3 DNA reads TGTGCCAGCCAACTCGGTCAGGCTTTGGACGAGCAGTACTTC. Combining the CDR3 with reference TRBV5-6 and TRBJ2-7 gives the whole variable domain DAGVTQSPTHLIKTRGQQVTLRCSPKSGHDTVSWYQQALGQGPQFIFQYYEEEERQRGNFPDRFSGHQFPNYSSELNVNALLLGDSALYLCASQLGQALDEQYFGPGTRLTVT.

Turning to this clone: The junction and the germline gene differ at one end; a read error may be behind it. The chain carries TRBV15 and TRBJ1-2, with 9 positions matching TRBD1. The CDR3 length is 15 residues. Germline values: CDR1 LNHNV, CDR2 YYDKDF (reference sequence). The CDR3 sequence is CATSGDLTGGEGYTF. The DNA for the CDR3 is TGTGCCACCAGCGGAGACTTGACAGGGGGTGAAGGCTACACCTTC.

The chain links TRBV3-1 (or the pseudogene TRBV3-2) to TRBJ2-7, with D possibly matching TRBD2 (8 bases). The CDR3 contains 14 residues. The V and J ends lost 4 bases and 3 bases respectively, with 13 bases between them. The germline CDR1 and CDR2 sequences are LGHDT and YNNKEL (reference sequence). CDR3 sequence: CASSLSGTVYEQYF. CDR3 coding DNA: TGTGCCAGCAGCCTTAGCGGGACAGTCTACGAGCAGTACTTC.

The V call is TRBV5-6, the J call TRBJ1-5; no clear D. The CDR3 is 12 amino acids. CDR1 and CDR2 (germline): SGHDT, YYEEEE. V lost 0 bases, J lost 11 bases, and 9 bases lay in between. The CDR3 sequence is CASSLGSGTQHF. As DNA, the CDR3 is TGTGCCAGCAGCTTGGGGTCCGGGACCCAGCATTTT. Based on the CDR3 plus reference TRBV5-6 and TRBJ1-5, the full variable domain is DAGVTQSPTHLIKTRGQQVTLRCSPKSGHDTVSWYQQALGQGPQFIFQYYEEEERQRGNFPDRFSGHQFPNYSSELNVNALLLGDSALYLCASSLGSGTQHFGDGTRLSIL.

CDR3 amino acids: CASSSWGTGVREQYF. CDR3 DNA: TGTGCCAGCAGCAGTTGGGGGACAGGGGTACGGGAGCAGTACTTC. The gene calls are TRBV28 and TRBJ2-7, with 10 bases that match TRBD1. This CDR3 region has 15 residues. Germline V gene sequence: CDR1 MDHEN, CDR2 SYDVKM. V gave up 6 bases and J gave up 7 bases; unmatched junction bases: 12.

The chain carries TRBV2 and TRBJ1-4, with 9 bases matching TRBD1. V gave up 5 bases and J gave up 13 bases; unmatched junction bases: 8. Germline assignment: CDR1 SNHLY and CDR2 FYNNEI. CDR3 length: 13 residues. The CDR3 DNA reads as TGTGCCAGCAGTCCGGGACAGGGTCGTCGACTGTTTTTT. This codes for CASSPGQGRRLFF.

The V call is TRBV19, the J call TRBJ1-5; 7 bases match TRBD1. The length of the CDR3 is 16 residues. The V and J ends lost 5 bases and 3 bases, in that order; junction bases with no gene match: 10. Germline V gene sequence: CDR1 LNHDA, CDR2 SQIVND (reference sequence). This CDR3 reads CASSPTDRVFNQPQHF. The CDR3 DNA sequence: TGTGCCAGTAGTCCGACAGACAGGGTCTTCAATCAGCCCCAGCATTTT.

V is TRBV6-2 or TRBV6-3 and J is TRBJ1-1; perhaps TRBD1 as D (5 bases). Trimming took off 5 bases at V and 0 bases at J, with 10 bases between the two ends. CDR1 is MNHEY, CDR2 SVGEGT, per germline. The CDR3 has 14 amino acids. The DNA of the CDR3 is TGTGCCAGCAGTACTATCAGGGTGAACACTGAAGCTTTCTTT. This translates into CASSTIRVNTEAFF.

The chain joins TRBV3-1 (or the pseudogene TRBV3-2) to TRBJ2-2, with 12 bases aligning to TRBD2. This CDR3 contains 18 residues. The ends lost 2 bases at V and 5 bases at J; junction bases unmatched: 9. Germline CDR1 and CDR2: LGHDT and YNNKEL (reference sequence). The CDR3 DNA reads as TGTGCCAGCAGCCAAATAAGGGTCGGACTAGCGGGAACCGGGGAGCTGTTTTTT. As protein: CASSQIRVGLAGTGELFF.

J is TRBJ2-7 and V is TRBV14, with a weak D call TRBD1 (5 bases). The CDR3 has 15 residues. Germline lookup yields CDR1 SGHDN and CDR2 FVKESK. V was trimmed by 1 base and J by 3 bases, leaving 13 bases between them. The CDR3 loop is CASSQVGAGLYEQYF. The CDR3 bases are TGTGCCAGCAGCCAAGTTGGGGCCGGCCTCTACGAGCAGTACTTC.

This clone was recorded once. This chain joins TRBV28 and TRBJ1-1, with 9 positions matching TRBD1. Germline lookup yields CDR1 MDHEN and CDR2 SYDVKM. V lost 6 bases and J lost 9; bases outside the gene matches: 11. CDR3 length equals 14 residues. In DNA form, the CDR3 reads TGTGCCAGCAGCCATCCCGGGACAGGGAATAAAGCTTTCTTT. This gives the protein CASSHPGTGNKAFF.

CDR3 sequence (DNA): TGCAGCGTCGAGGGGAGACTAGCGGCCTCCGCGAGGTTCTTC. It yields the protein CSVEGRLAASARFF. J is TRBJ2-1 and V is TRBV29-1; 9 nucleotides align to TRBD2. Per the germline V gene, CDR1 is SQVTM and CDR2 is ANQGSEA. The V segment lost 6 bases and the J segment 15 bases; nucleotides outside the gene matches: 18. This CDR3 has 14 amino acids.

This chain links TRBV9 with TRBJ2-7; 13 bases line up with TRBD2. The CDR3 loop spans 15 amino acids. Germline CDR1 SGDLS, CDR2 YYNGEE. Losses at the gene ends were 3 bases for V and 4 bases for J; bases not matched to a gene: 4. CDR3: CASSAGTSGNYEQYF. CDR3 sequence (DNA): TGTGCCAGCAGCGCCGGGACTAGCGGGAATTACGAGCAGTACTTC.

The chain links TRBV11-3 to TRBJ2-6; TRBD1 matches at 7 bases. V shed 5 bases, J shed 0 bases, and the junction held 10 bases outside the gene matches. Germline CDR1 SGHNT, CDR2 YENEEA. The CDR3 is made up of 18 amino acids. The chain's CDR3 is CASSPRVGQNSGANVLTF. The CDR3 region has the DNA TGTGCCAGCAGCCCGAGGGTGGGACAGAACTCTGGGGCCAACGTCCTGACTTTC.

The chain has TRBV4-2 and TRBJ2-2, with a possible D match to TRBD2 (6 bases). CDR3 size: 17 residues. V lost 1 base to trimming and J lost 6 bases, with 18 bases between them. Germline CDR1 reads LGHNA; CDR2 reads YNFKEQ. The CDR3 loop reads CASSQVGGPVGAGELFF. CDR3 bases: TGTGCCAGCAGCCAAGTAGGAGGGCCGGTCGGCGCCGGGGAGCTGTTTTTT.